The present T cell receptor (beta chain) was sequenced within a study of OX40 agonist ivuxolimab in advanced cancers. Study as a whole: The diagnoses of dose-escalation patients were hepatocellular carcinoma, melanoma, renal cell or head and neck cancer.

Germline CDR1 reads WSHSY; CDR2 reads SAAADI. Trimming at V came to 5 bases and at J to 3 bases, leaving 3 bases not matched to a gene. This CDR3 comprises 14 residues. Whole-study results and caveats: At 0.1 to 3.0 mg/kg, clonal expansion of CD4+ and CD8+ blood T cells had occurred by week 6.

A single count supports this clone. The antigen is undetermined. Clones were sequenced by immunoSEQ multiplex PCR, and TCRdb holds only the in-frame ones, with some missing. The sample records nearly 110,000 clones, 85% to 95% being singletons. This TCR was sampled from an adult with an advanced solid tumor such as melanoma, head and neck, liver or kidney cancer. The rearrangement uses TRBV10-2 and TRBJ2-3; 9 nucleotides agree with TRBD2. The sequencing used CD4+ or CD8+ T cells sorted from blood, collected in a trial of the OX40 agonist ivuxolimab. The CDR3 DNA is TGCGCCAGCAGTTGGACTAGCGAGACAGATACGCAGTATTTT. Translation: CASSWTSETDTQYF.